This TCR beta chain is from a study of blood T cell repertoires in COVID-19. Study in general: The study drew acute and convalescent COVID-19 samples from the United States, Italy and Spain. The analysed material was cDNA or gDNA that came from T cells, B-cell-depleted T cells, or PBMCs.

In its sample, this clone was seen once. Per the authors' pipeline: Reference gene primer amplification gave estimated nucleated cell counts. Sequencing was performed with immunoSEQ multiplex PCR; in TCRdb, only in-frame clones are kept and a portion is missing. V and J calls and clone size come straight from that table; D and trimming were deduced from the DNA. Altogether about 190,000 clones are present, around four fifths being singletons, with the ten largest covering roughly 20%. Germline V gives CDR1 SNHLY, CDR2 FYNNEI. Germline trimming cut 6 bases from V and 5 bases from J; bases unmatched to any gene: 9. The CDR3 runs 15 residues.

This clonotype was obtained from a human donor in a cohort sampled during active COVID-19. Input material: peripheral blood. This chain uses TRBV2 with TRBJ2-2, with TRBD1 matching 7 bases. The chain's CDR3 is CASSGTRQGTGELFF. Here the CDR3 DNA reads TGTGCCAGCAGCGGTACCCGACAGGGAACCGGGGAGCTGTTTTTT.